This T cell receptor (beta chain) was sequenced during a study of T-cell memory formation after mild COVID-19. This clonotype was counted at least ten times. Its target is not known. Each CDR3 protein gets one entry after TCRdb re-called the 5' RACE reads with MiXCR. The sample consists of tens of thousands of distinct CDR3 sequences, about a tenth of them appearing once. Trimming left V 6 bases short and J 6 bases short, with 12 bases between. The length of the CDR3 is 12 residues. The germline CDR1 and CDR2 sequences are SNHLY and FYNNEI. Whole-study results and caveats: Later expanders leaned CD4+, whereas day 15 to 85 contracting clones were balanced CD4/CD8.

This TCR was recovered from a man younger than 35 who had mild COVID-19 (a few samples of this study predate the infection). Cell type and time point are not known. The chain uses TRBV2 and TRBJ2-7; no firm D call. The sequenced sample consisted of PBMCs or a T cell subset sorted from them (not recorded which). The CDR3 reads CASRDPRFEQYF. The CDR3 nucleotides are TGTGCCAGCAGGGACCCCCGGTTCGAGCAGTACTTC.